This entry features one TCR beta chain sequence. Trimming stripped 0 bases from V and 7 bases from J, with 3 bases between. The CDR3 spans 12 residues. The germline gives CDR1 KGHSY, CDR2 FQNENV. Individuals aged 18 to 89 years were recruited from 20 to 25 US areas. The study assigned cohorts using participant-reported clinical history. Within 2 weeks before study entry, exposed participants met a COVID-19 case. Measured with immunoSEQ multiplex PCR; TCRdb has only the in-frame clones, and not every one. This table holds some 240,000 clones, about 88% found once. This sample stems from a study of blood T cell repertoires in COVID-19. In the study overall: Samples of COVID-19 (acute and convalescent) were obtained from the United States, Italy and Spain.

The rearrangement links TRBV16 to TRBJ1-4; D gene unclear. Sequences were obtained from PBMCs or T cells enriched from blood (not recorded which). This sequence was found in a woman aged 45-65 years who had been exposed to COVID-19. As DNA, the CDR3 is TGTGCCAGCAGCCAATCTAGTGAAAAACTGTTTTTT. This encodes CASSQSSEKLFF.